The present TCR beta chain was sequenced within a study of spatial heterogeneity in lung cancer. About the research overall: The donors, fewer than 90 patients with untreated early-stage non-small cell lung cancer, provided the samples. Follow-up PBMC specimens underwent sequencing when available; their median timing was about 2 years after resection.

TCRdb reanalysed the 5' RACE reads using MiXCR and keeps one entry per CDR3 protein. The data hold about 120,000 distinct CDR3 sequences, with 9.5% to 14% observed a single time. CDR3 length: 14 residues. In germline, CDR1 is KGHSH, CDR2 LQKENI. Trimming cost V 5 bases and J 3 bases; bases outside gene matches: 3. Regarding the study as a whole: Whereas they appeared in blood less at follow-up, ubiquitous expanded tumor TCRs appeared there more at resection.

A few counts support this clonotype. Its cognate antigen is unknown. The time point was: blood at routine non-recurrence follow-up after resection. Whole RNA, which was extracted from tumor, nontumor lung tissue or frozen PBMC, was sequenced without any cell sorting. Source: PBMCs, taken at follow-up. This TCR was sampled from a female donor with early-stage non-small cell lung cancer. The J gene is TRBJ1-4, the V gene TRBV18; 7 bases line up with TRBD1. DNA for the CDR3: TGTGCCAGCTCATCACAGGGGTCTAATGAAAAACTGTTTTTT. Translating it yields CASSSQGSNEKLFF.